One sample yielded the 10 T cell receptor beta chains listed below, sequenced in a study of blood T cells in healthy people across ages. It was with a sample-barcoded 5' primer and a J-beta primer mix that a second PCR of roughly 6 to 12 cycles was run. From the 5' RACE reads, TCRdb called clonotypes with MiXCR, one entry per CDR3 protein. Seen here are hundreds of thousands of distinct CDR3 sequences, over 45% observed once, and the top ten hold around 50%. The sequenced material came from blood. The receptors were gathered from a man aged 55 to 70 in good health.

This clonotype was observed a handful of times. The rearrangement links TRBV11-2 to TRBJ2-3; D unresolved. CDR1 SGHAT and CDR2 FQNNGV come from the germline V gene. The CDR3 extends over 14 amino acids. With 1 base removed from V and 1 base from J, the gap between germline ends came to 6 bases. CDR3 residues: CASSLARRTDTQYF. The CDR3 nucleotides read TGTGCCAGCAGCTTAGCGCGACGCACAGATACGCAGTATTTT. Based on the CDR3 plus reference TRBV11-2 and TRBJ2-3, the full variable domain is EAGVAQSPRYKIIEKRQSVAFWCNPISGHATLYWYQQILGQGPKLLIQFQNNGVVDDSQLPKDRFSAERLKGVDSTLKIQPAKLEDSAVYLCASSLARRTDTQYFGPGTRLTVL.

This chain uses TRBV7-2 with TRBJ2-3, with 11 bases aligning to TRBD2. Germline V gene lookup returns CDR1 SGHTA and CDR2 FQGNSA. The J segment lost 5 bases and the V segment lost 4 bases, leaving 11 bases of the junction unmatched. The CDR3 extends over 17 amino acids. CDR3 in DNA: TGTGCCAGCAGCTCCTTAGCGGGAGGGCCGGGTGAAGATACGCAGTATTTT. Its protein product is CASSSLAGGPGEDTQYF. The full variable domain, its missing parts supplied by reference TRBV7-2 and TRBJ2-3, is GAGVSQSPSNKVTEKGKDVELRCDPISGHTALYWYRQSLGQGLEFLIYFQGNSAPDKSGLPSDRFSAERTGGSVSTLTIQRTQQEDSAVYLCASSSLAGGPGEDTQYFGPGTRLTVL.

This clonotype was seen more than once but under ten times. The CDR3 here is CSVGTKGGGWDEQFF. As DNA, the CDR3 is TGCAGCGTTGGAACAAAGGGCGGGGGCTGGGATGAGCAGTTCTTC. The chain combines TRBV29-1 with TRBJ2-1, with D tentatively TRBD2 (7 bases). This CDR3 has 15 amino acids. Deletions cut 4 bases from V and 8 bases from J, with 21 bases between. Germline V lookup: CDR1 SQVTM, CDR2 ANQGSEA.

CDR3 DNA: TGTGCCAGCTCCGGCCCGGGACAGGGCGCTAGAGGCTATGGCTACACCTTC. Encoded protein: CASSGPGQGARGYGYTF. The V call is TRBV25-1, the J call TRBJ1-2; TRBD1 aligns across 9 bases. Germline values: CDR1 MGHDK, CDR2 SYGVNS. This CDR3 is 17 amino acids long. The junction had 17 bases not matched to a gene; V was cut back by 8 bases and J by 4 bases.

This chain uses TRBV20-1 with TRBJ2-7; weak D call: TRBD1 (6 bases). The assigned J gene may be wrong: the sequence end matches TRBJ2-4 better. Germline V CDR1 and CDR2: DFQATT, SNEGSKA (reference sequence). The CDR3 is 14 amino acids. CDR3 sequence reads: CSARDRGQSDIQYF. The CDR3 DNA reads TGCAGTGCTAGAGACAGGGGCCAAAGCGACATTCAGTACTTC.

This clonotype was seen only a few times. V and J are TRBV30 and TRBJ2-7; 7 nucleotides align to TRBD1. With V trimmed by 8 bases and J by 0 bases, 7 bases remained unmatched. CDR1 and CDR2 from the germline V gene are GTSNPN and SVGIG (reference sequence). The CDR3 spans 13 residues. CDR3 sequence reads: CAGLGTASYEQYF. The CDR3 nucleotides read TGTGCCGGCCTTGGGACAGCCTCCTACGAGCAGTACTTC.

The chain carries TRBV6-5 and TRBJ2-5; D is undetermined. Germline CDR1 reads MNHEY; CDR2 reads SVGAGI. There are 14 residues in the CDR3. V lost 7 bases and J 9 bases, leaving 21 bases between the germline ends. Here the CDR3 DNA reads TGTGCCAGCAAACCCCAGGACGGAAGTTGGGCCCAGTACTTC. Amino acids: CASKPQDGSWAQYF.

There are many counts of this clonotype. The rearrangement uses TRBV11-2 and TRBJ2-7; a weak D match, TRBD2 (5 bases). The CDR3 is 12 amino acids. CDR1 is SGHAT and CDR2 is FQNNGV in the germline V gene. Trimming took 1 base from V and 6 from J, leaving 7 bases between them. CDR3 sequence: CASSLGAGEQYF. The CDR3 nucleotides read TGTGCCAGCAGCTTAGGGGCGGGCGAGCAGTACTTC.

This clonotype has just a few counts. The chain employs TRBV20-1 and TRBJ2-5, with TRBD1 identical over 9 bases. Germline V gene data show CDR1 as DFQATT and CDR2 as SNEGSKA (reference sequence). The V gene end was trimmed by 8 bases and the J gene end by 5 bases; junction bases not matched to a gene: 15. This CDR3 spans 15 amino acids. The CDR3 protein is CSPRQGVRGQETQYF. The CDR3 DNA is TGCAGTCCGAGACAGGGGGTTAGAGGACAGGAGACCCAGTACTTC.

The chain joins TRBV12-5 to TRBJ2-1; TRBD2 might be the D (7 bases). V lost 5 bases and J lost 4, with 15 bases in between. Germline V lookup: CDR1 LGHNT, CDR2 FRNRAP. The CDR3 totals 15 residues. CDR3 DNA: TGTGCTAGTGGTCACGACGGGGGGCGATACAATGAGCAGTTCTTC. This gives the protein CASGHDGGRYNEQFF.